This TCR beta chain is drawn from a study of T cells in Graves' hyperthyroidism and ophthalmopathy. For this clonotype: The antigen is not known.

J lost 6 bases, V lost 0 bases, and 3 bases had no gene match. The CDR3 runs 16 residues. CDR1 SGDLS and CDR2 YYNGEE come from the germline V gene. General observations from the study: The model anticipated ophthalmopathy a median 6.5 months pre-onset.

It was RNA transcripts that yielded the amplified TCR beta CDR3 regions. The TCR CDR3 first-round RT-PCR relied on the HTBI primer set. TCRdb re-called the multiplex PCR reads through MiXCR, storing one row per CDR3 protein. The repertoire holds 500,000 to 550,000 distinct CDR3 sequences, about 20% seen once, with roughly 47% in the top ten. The source is a middle-aged man with Graves' ophthalmopathy. The V and J genes are TRBV9 and TRBJ2-2, with TRBD2 identical over 12 bases. Material for sequencing was blood. As DNA, the CDR3 is TGTGCCAGCAGCGTAGCGTCTAGCGGGGGGGCCGGGGAGCTGTTTTTT. This translates into CASSVASSGGAGELFF.